The rows below give T cell receptor beta chains drawn from one sample of a study of Graves' ophthalmopathy and Graves' hyperthyroidism. TCRdb used MiXCR to reprocess the multiplex PCR reads, holding one entry per CDR3 protein. The profile shows approximately 500,000 distinct CDR3 sequences, roughly an eighth of them singletons. The sequencing input was blood. The receptors come from a young woman with Graves' ophthalmopathy. CDR3s include the opening cysteine and the closing phenylalanine or tryptophan. D genes are given only for firm matches. Where a row states a size, it is once, few, many or the class of an expanded clone; other rows omit it.

>.|TRBJ1-2|TRBV27|many
CASSPTGWSGYTF
TGTGCCAGCAGTCCTACAGGGTGGAGCGGCTACACCTTC
>TRBD2|TRBJ2-5|TRBV5-1|many
CASSWEAGRETQYF
TGCGCCAGCAGCTGGGAAGCGGGAAGAGAGACCCAGTACTTC
>.|TRBJ1-1|TRBV18|many
CASSAQAPRVGEAFF
TGTGCCAGCTCCGCCCAAGCCCCCCGGGTTGGTGAAGCTTTCTTT
>.|TRBJ1-3|TRBV12-3/TRBV12-4|.
CASSFSGSGSGNTIYF
TGTGCCAGCAGTTTCTCAGGTTCCGGCTCTGGAAACACCATATATTTT
>.|TRBJ1-3|TRBV7-8|many
CASMPGRHSGNTIYF
TGTGCCAGCATGCCCGGACGCCACTCTGGAAACACCATATATTTT
>TRBD1|TRBJ2-7|TRBV6-1|.
CASSLQGTGTYEQYF
TGTGCCAGCAGCTTGCAAGGGACAGGGACCTACGAGCAGTACTTC
>TRBD2|TRBJ2-2|TRBV6-2/TRBV6-3|few
CASFPSGRAVELFF
TGTGCCAGCTTCCCTAGCGGGAGGGCCGTGGAGCTGTTTTTT
>.|TRBJ1-6|TRBV27|many
CASSILPETSGSPLHF
TGTGCCAGCAGTATACTCCCCGAGACAAGCGGCTCACCCCTCCACTTT
>.|TRBJ2-5|TRBV11-2|few
CASSAVGTPDQETQYF
TGTGCCAGCAGCGCCGTGGGGACACCGGATCAAGAGACCCAGTACTTC
>.|TRBJ1-2|TRBV6-5|once
CASSYSSGAGYGYTF
TGTGCCAGCAGTTACTCTTCTGGGGCTGGCTATGGCTACACCTTC
>.|TRBJ2-5|TRBV30|.
CAWSVMWETQYF
TGTGCCTGGAGTGTAATGTGGGAGACCCAGTACTTC
>.|TRBJ2-7|TRBV5-1|.
CASSGSGQFSYEQYF
TGCGCCAGCAGCGGGTCTGGACAGTTTTCCTACGAGCAGTACTTC
>TRBD1|TRBJ1-5|TRBV2|many
CASSEALGTGHNQPQHF
TGTGCCAGCAGTGAAGCGCTGGGGACAGGGCACAATCAGCCCCAGCATTTT
>TRBD1|TRBJ1-5|TRBV6-5|many
CASSYGTGGLEPQHF
TGTGCCAGCAGTTACGGGACAGGGGGCTTGGAGCCCCAGCATTTT
>.|TRBJ1-2|TRBV12-3/TRBV12-4|many
CASSLDANYGYTF
TGTGCCAGCAGTTTAGACGCTAACTATGGCTACACCTTC
>.|TRBJ1-6|TRBV6-5|many
CASSYVPFQGDNSPLHF
TGTGCCAGCAGTTACGTCCCCTTCCAGGGAGATAATTCACCCCTCCACTTT
>.|TRBJ1-1|TRBV27|many
CASPKGRNTEAFF
TGTGCCAGCCCGAAAGGTCGGAACACTGAAGCTTTCTTT
>.|TRBJ2-6|TRBV6-1|many
CASSEAGMGSGANVLTF
TGTGCCAGCAGTGAAGCGGGGATGGGGTCTGGGGCCAACGTCCTGACTTTC
>TRBD1|TRBJ2-2|TRBV28|many
CASSPYDRAAGELFF
TGTGCCAGCAGTCCGTACGACAGGGCGGCCGGGGAGCTGTTTTTT
>.|TRBJ1-1|TRBV20-1|many
CSSYDTGPEAFF
TGCAGCTCTTACGACACGGGACCTGAAGCTTTCTTT
>TRBD1|TRBJ2-7|TRBV5-1|many
CASRRQGTYEQYF
TGCGCCAGCAGACGACAGGGTACCTACGAGCAGTACTTC
>TRBD1|TRBJ1-2|TRBV20-1|few
CSARHRGSNYCYTF
TGCAGTGCTAGGCACAGGGGATCTAACTATTGCTACACCTTC
>.|TRBJ2-5|TRBV11-2|many
CASSSWTAQETQYF
TGTGCCAGCAGCTCCTGGACAGCACAAGAGACCCAGTACTTC
>.|TRBJ2-7|TRBV12-3/TRBV12-4|many
CASSFGGIDYEQYF
TGTGCCAGCAGTTTCGGGGGTATCGATTACGAACAGTACTTC
>TRBD2|TRBJ2-2|TRBV11-2|.
CASSQVAGRNTGELFF
TGTGCCAGCAGCCAAGTAGCGGGCAGGAACACCGGGGAGCTGTTTTTT
>TRBD1|TRBJ2-2|TRBV7-8|.
CASSLAAGTGNTGELCF
TGTGCCAGCAGCTTAGCGGCCGGGACAGGGAACACCGGGGAGCTGTGTTTT
>.|TRBJ1-2|TRBV6-5|many
CASSYAGEDGYTF
TGTGCCAGCAGTTACGCCGGGGAGGATGGCTACACCTTC
>.|TRBJ2-7|TRBV12-3/TRBV12-4|many
CASSLTGTFYEQYF
TGTGCCAGCAGTTTGACGGGGACCTTCTACGAGCAGTACTTC
>TRBD1|TRBJ1-3|TRBV28|few
CASREEGQTFSGNTIYF
TGTGCCAGCAGAGAAGAGGGACAGACCTTCTCTGGAAACACCATATATTTT
>TRBD1|TRBJ1-1|TRBV5-1|many
CASSPGTGNTEAFF
TGTGCCAGCAGCCCAGGGACAGGCAACACTGAAGCTTTCTTT
>.|TRBJ1-6|TRBV12-3/TRBV12-4|many
CASSGTLAADSPLHF
TGTGCCAGCAGTGGGACACTAGCCGCGGATTCACCCCTCCACTTT
>.|TRBJ1-1|TRBV6-2/TRBV6-3|few
CASRGGGVNTEAFF
TGTGCCAGCCGGGGAGGGGGGGTGAACACTGAAGCTTTCTTT
>.|TRBJ1-1|TRBV20-1|few
CSARVTGRGNTEAFF
TGCAGTGCTAGAGTAACGGGACGGGGGAACACTGAAGCTTTCTTT
>.|TRBJ1-2|TRBV6-1|many
CASRLDTEIHGYTF
TGTGCCAGCAGACTTGATACAGAGATCCATGGCTACACCTTC
>.|TRBJ2-5|TRBV12-3/TRBV12-4|.
CASSSERVLEWETEYF
TGTGCCAGCAGTTCGGAGCGGGTGCTCGAGTGGGAGACGGAGTACTTC
>.|TRBJ1-6|TRBV15|many
CATSRDRGSPLHF
TGTGCCACCAGCAGAGACAGGGGTTCACCCCTCCACTTT
>TRBD1|TRBJ1-5|TRBV3-1|once
CASSPWTGVGNQPQHF
TGTGCCAGCAGCCCATGGACAGGGGTGGGCAATCAGCCCCAGCATTTT
>.|TRBJ2-7|TRBV28|.
CASSFRQLAYEQYF
TGTGCCAGCAGTTTTAGACAGTTGGCCTACGAGCAGTACTTC
>.|TRBJ2-2|TRBV12-3/TRBV12-4|.
CASSFPYGQPRIRYTGELFF
TGTGCCAGCAGTTTCCCTTACGGACAGCCCCGAATTCGTTACACCGGGGAGCTGTTTTTT
>.|TRBJ2-7|TRBV30|many
CAWSVLPRSYEQYF
TGTGCCTGGAGTGTACTACCGCGCTCCTACGAGCAGTACTTC
>TRBD2|TRBJ2-1|TRBV7-3|.
CASSSQGLAYNEQFF
TGTGCCAGCAGCTCGCAGGGACTAGCGTACAATGAGCAGTTCTTC